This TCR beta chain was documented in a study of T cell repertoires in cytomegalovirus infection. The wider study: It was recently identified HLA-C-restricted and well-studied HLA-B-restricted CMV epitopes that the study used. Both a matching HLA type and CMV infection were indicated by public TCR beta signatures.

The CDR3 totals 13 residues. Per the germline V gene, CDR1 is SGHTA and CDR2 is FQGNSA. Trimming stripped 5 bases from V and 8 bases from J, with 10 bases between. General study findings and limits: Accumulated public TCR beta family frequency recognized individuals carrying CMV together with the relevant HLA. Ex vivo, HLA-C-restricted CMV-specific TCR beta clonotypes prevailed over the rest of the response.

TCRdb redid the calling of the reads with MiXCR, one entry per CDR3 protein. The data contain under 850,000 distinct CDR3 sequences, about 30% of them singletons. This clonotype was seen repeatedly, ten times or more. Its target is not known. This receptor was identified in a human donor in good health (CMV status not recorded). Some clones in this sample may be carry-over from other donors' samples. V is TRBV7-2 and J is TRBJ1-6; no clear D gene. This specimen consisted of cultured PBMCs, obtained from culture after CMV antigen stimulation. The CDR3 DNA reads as TGTGCCAGCAGCCCACGGTGGGATTCACCCCTCCACTTT. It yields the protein CASSPRWDSPLHF.